What follows are 21 T cell receptor beta chains derived from one specimen sequenced in a study of CD8 T cells in ankylosing spondylitis. MiXCR was run by TCRdb on the 5' RACE reads, yielding one entry per CDR3 protein. The sample shows roughly 150,000 distinct CDR3 sequences, around 32% of them seen only once. The sequencing sample was made of synovial fluid, either unsorted or a sorted T cell fraction (not recorded which). Every receptor here comes from a male donor with ankylosing spondylitis.

The chain carries TRBV28 and TRBJ1-4; D unclear. The CDR3 has 12 residues. CDR1 and CDR2 (germline): MDHEN, SYDVKM. Written as DNA, the CDR3 is TGTGCGGCAGGCCGGCCCCATGAAAAACTGTTTTTT. It codes for CAAGRPHEKLFF.

CDR3: CASSQGTVSYEQYF. DNA for the CDR3: TGTGCCAGCAGCCAGGGGACAGTCTCCTACGAGCAGTACTTC. J is TRBJ2-7 and V is TRBV3-1, with 7 bases lining up with TRBD1. The CDR3 covers 14 residues. J gave up 0 bases and V 3 bases, and 2 bases lay outside the gene matches. Germline V gives CDR1 LGHDT, CDR2 YNNKEL (reference sequence).

The chain employs TRBV6-1 and TRBJ1-5; D may be TRBD1 (5 bases). The CDR3 contains 16 residues. V lost 7 bases and J lost 0, with 16 bases in between. Per germline, CDR1 MNHNS and CDR2 SASEGT. The DNA of the CDR3 is TGTGCCAGCAACCGGGACCCCGCAAGTAGCAATCAGCCCCAGCATTTT. Its translation: CASNRDPASSNQPQHF.

The V and J genes are TRBV12-3 or TRBV12-4 and TRBJ2-7; D is uncertain. V lost 3 bases and J 0 bases, leaving 12 bases between the germline ends. The length of the CDR3 is 15 residues. The CDR3 is CASSFRAPVSYEQYF. CDR3 DNA sequence: TGTGCCAGCAGTTTCCGGGCACCGGTCTCCTACGAGCAGTACTTC.

In its sample, this clonotype was seen a few times. This chain connects TRBV20-1 to TRBJ2-3, with 9 positions matching TRBD2. Germline V gives CDR1 DFQATT, CDR2 SNEGSKA (reference sequence). The CDR3 sequence is 15 residues long. Trimming took 1 base from V and 3 from J; bases not matched to a gene: 5. The CDR3 sequence: CSARASSGKTDTQYF. CDR3 bases: TGCAGTGCTAGAGCCTCTAGCGGGAAGACAGATACGCAGTATTTT.

Written as DNA, the CDR3 is TGTGCCAGCAGTCGAGTAACCGGGACTAGCGGTTCGAGGCAGTACTTC. The encoded protein is CASSRVTGTSGSRQYF. The chain links TRBV12-3 or TRBV12-4 to TRBJ2-7, with 11 bases identical to TRBD2. V lost 5 bases and J lost 9; bases outside the gene matches: 15. The CDR3 contains 16 residues.

This rearrangement joins TRBV5-3 to TRBJ1-4, with a tentative D call TRBD1 (6 bases). TRBV5-3 is recorded as an ORF, its role being uncertain. This CDR3 comprises 17 residues. The V end was cut by 8 bases, the J end by 7 bases, with 27 bases between. CDR3 protein: CARGFGVPGVGGEKLFF. In DNA, the CDR3 is TGTGCCAGGGGCTTTGGGGTCCCAGGGGTAGGCGGTGAAAAACTGTTTTTT.

The rearrangement links TRBV20-1 to TRBJ1-5; D is perhaps TRBD1 (6 bases). Trimming stripped 6 bases from V and 1 base from J, with 10 bases between. Germline values: CDR1 DFQATT, CDR2 SNEGSKA (reference sequence). The CDR3 totals 13 residues. CDR3 sequence reads: CSAHGQSNQPQHF. For the CDR3, the DNA is TGCAGTGCCCACGGACAGAGCAATCAGCCCCAGCATTTT.

This clonotype occurred a few times. This chain uses TRBV20-1 with TRBJ2-1, with unresolved D. Germline V gene sequence: CDR1 DFQATT, CDR2 SNEGSKA (reference sequence). The CDR3 is made up of 11 amino acids. Trimming left V 6 bases short and J 1 base short, with 4 bases between. CDR3 sequence: CSALSYNEQFF. DNA of the CDR3: TGCAGTGCGCTTTCCTACAATGAGCAGTTCTTC.

The rearrangement links TRBV28 to TRBJ2-3; D assignment may be TRBD1 or TRBD2 (5 bases each). The CDR3 consists of 16 residues. V dropped 7 bases and J dropped 3 bases, with 20 bases sitting between them. The germline CDR1 and CDR2 sequences are MDHEN and SYDVKM. This CDR3 is CASIKTRRGQTDTQYF. The CDR3 nucleotides read TGTGCCAGCATCAAAACTCGCCGGGGCCAGACAGATACGCAGTATTTT.

The V gene is TRBV20-1, the J gene TRBJ2-5; 8 bases match TRBD2. Trimming cost V 5 bases and J 5 bases; bases outside gene matches: 7. This CDR3 contains 13 residues. Germline V gene lookup returns CDR1 DFQATT and CDR2 SNEGSKA (reference sequence). The CDR3 sequence: CSAERETRETQYF. For the CDR3, the DNA is TGCAGTGCTGAGCGGGAGACTAGGGAGACCCAGTACTTC.

The V call is TRBV30, the J call TRBJ1-5; TRBD1 aligns across 7 bases. CDR1 GTSNPN and CDR2 SVGIG come from the germline V gene (reference sequence). CDR3 size: 14 residues. Trimming removed 5 bases from V and 4 bases from J; junction bases left unmatched: 8. The CDR3, as DNA: TGTGCCTGGGAACCGACAGGGACAAATCAGCCCCAGCATTTT. This sequence encodes CAWEPTGTNQPQHF. Full variable domain (rest looked up from reference TRBV30 and TRBJ1-5): SQTIHQWPATLVQPVGSPLSLECTVEGTSNPNLYWYRQAAGRGLQLLFYSVGIGQISSEVPQNLSASRPQDRQFILSSKKLLLSDSGFYLCAWEPTGTNQPQHFGDGTRLSIL.

This clonotype was found a few times. The J gene is TRBJ2-1, the V gene TRBV20-1; D gene ambiguous. The CDR3 covers 14 residues. Trimming shortened V by 4 bases and J by 4 bases, and 14 bases separated the two germline ends. Germline V CDR1 and CDR2: DFQATT, SNEGSKA (reference sequence). CDR3 region: CSATFAGLYNEQFF. The CDR3 DNA reads TGCAGTGCTACCTTCGCAGGCCTTTACAATGAGCAGTTCTTC.

The rearrangement links TRBV5-1 to TRBJ1-1, with 8 bases identical to TRBD1. Unmatched junction bases numbered 14, after V lost 4 bases and J lost 0 bases. Germline CDR1 SGHRS, CDR2 YFSETQ. The length of the CDR3 is 18 residues. In nucleotides, the CDR3 is TGCGCCAGCAGCGCGGCGTTTGGACAGGGACACATGAACACTGAAGCTTTCTTT. This gives the protein CASSAAFGQGHMNTEAFF.

The chain has TRBV7-2 and TRBJ1-2; D call uncertain. The germline V gene encodes CDR1 SGHTA and CDR2 FQGNSA. The CDR3 has 13 amino acids. V lost 5 bases and J lost 2, with 9 bases in between. CDR3 loop: CASSPKANYGYTF. CDR3 nucleotides: TGTGCCAGCAGCCCAAAAGCGAACTATGGCTACACCTTC. The full variable domain, rest sourced from reference TRBV7-2 and TRBJ1-2, is GAGVSQSPSNKVTEKGKDVELRCDPISGHTALYWYRQSLGQGLEFLIYFQGNSAPDKSGLPSDRFSAERTGGSVSTLTIQRTQQEDSAVYLCASSPKANYGYTFGSGTRLTVV.

This clonotype was found a few times. The chain combines TRBV12-3 or TRBV12-4 with TRBJ2-2; a possible D gene is TRBD2 (6 bases). This CDR3 region has 16 residues. The V gene lost 8 bases and the J gene lost 0 bases, with 16 bases spanning the gap. The CDR3 region is CASRKPGASNTGELFF. CDR3 bases: TGTGCCAGCCGGAAGCCGGGAGCGTCGAACACCGGGGAGCTGTTTTTT.

The V and J genes are TRBV5-1 and TRBJ2-3, with 11 bases aligning to TRBD2. Per the germline V gene, CDR1 is SGHRS and CDR2 is YFSETQ. This CDR3 is 19 amino acids long. The J segment lost 0 bases and the V segment lost 2 bases, leaving 11 bases of the junction unmatched. DNA of the CDR3: TGCGCCAGCAGCTTACTAGCGGGGGAGCAAGCCTCTAGCACAGATACGCAGTATTTT. It translates to CASSLLAGEQASSTDTQYF.

This clonotype came up a few times. The chain uses TRBV9 and TRBJ1-1, with 7 nucleotides matching TRBD1. The CDR3 loop spans 15 amino acids. After removal of 3 bases from V and 5 bases from J, the junction contained 10 bases not matched to a gene. Per the germline V gene, CDR1 is SGDLS and CDR2 is YYNGEE. This CDR3 is CASSDHTGAGTEAFF. As DNA, the CDR3 is TGTGCCAGCAGCGATCATACAGGGGCAGGGACTGAAGCTTTCTTT.

There are a few counts of this clonotype. This chain uses TRBV27 with TRBJ2-1; possible D gene TRBD2, 6 bases. CDR1 MNHEY and CDR2 SMNVEV come from the germline V gene (reference sequence). The ends were cut back, 5 bases at V and 4 bases at J, with 12 bases in the middle. The CDR3 length is 14 residues. The CDR3 nucleotides are TGTGCCAGCAGTCTCGGGACTCATTACAATGAGCAGTTCTTC. Protein: CASSLGTHYNEQFF.

J is TRBJ1-2 and V is TRBV20-1; D may be TRBD1 (5 bases). There are 13 residues in the CDR3. Germline CDR1 reads DFQATT; CDR2 reads SNEGSKA (reference sequence). V shed 1 base and J shed 4 bases, with 10 bases lying between them. This CDR3 reads CSARGPGTYGYTF. CDR3 DNA sequence: TGCAGTGCTAGAGGTCCAGGGACCTATGGCTACACCTTC.

The DNA of the CDR3 is TGTGCCAGCAGTTTTGGCCTAGCGGGAGGCTACAATGAGCAGTTCTTC. Translation: CASSFGLAGGYNEQFF. The chain couples TRBV12-3 or TRBV12-4 to TRBJ2-1, with 11 bases identical to TRBD2. The J segment lost 3 bases and the V segment lost 3 bases, leaving 4 bases of the junction unmatched. This CDR3 has 16 amino acids.